Following are 15 T cell receptor beta chains from one sample sequenced in a study of T cell changes during pregnancy in multiple sclerosis. Profiled with immunoSEQ multiplex PCR; TCRdb holds only in-frame clones, not every one. The table records 70,000 or so clones, 91% of them present only once. Sample: peripheral blood, taken in the third trimester of pregnancy. All receptors derive from a female donor in good health, enrolled as a control in a pregnancy study.

This clone was counted once. The rearrangement joins TRBV5-5 to TRBJ2-7; TRBD2 matches 10 bases. V was pared by 0 bases and J by 6 bases, with 6 bases of the junction left unmatched. Germline V CDR1 and CDR2: SGHKS, YYEKEE (reference sequence). CDR3 length: 15 amino acids. The CDR3 DNA reads TGTGCCAGCAGCTTGGCCCTAGCGGGGGTCCCCGAGCAGTACTTC. Protein: CASSLALAGVPEQYF.

The rearrangement uses TRBV6-5 and TRBJ1-5; no firm D call. The V gene lost 0 bases and the J gene lost 6 bases, with 15 bases spanning the gap. This CDR3 has 16 amino acids. The germline V gene has CDR1 MNHEY and CDR2 SVGAGI. The CDR3 loop reads CASSYSGPGMSQPQHF. CDR3 sequence (DNA): TGTGCCAGCAGTTACTCAGGTCCGGGGATGAGTCAGCCCCAGCATTTT.

V usage is TRBV27 and J usage is TRBJ1-2; 8 nucleotides match TRBD1. This CDR3 comprises 14 residues. Germline V CDR1 and CDR2: MNHEY, SMNVEV (reference sequence). V trimming: 5 bases; J trimming: 7 bases; junction bases outside the gene matches: 9. In DNA, the CDR3 is TGTGCCAGCAGTCCCTGGACAGGGCAAGGTGGCTACACCTTC. This sequence encodes CASSPWTGQGGYTF.

In its sample, this clone ranks as medium-sized. This rearrangement joins TRBV6-4 to TRBJ2-1; D possibly corresponds to TRBD2 (6 bases). Germline CDR1 is MRHNA and CDR2 is SNTAGT. CDR3 length equals 13 residues. V dropped 2 bases and J dropped 9 bases, with 11 bases sitting between them. The CDR3 DNA reads TGTGCCAGCAGTGACACTAGCTTCGGTGAGCAGTTCTTC. Translated: CASSDTSFGEQFF.

This clone was counted a single time. DNA of the CDR3: TGTGCCACCAGCAGAGGATGGACAGGGTTGTACGAGCAGTACTTC. It yields the protein CATSRGWTGLYEQYF. The chain employs TRBV15 and TRBJ2-7; 8 bases map to TRBD1. The V segment lost 1 base and the J segment 4 bases; nucleotides outside the gene matches: 6. The CDR3 extends over 15 amino acids. Per germline, CDR1 LNHNV and CDR2 YYDKDF (reference sequence).

J is TRBJ1-2 and V is TRBV6-5; TRBD1 aligns across 8 bases. Germline CDR1 reads MNHEY; CDR2 reads SVGAGI. The CDR3 runs to 15 residues. Losses at the gene ends were 6 bases for V and 8 bases for J; bases not matched to a gene: 14. CDR3 bases: TGTGCCAGCAGCACCGGGACAGGCGTGGGTCGAGGCTACACCTTC. It encodes CASSTGTGVGRGYTF.

This sequence joins TRBV6-5 and TRBJ1-2; 10 bases agree with TRBD1. Per germline, CDR1 MNHEY and CDR2 SVGAGI. The CDR3 length is 16 residues. V dropped 1 base and J dropped 2; count of bases not matched to a gene: 4. CDR3 DNA sequence: TGTGCCAGCAGTTACTTCCGGACAGGGGGAAACTATGGCTACACCTTC. This encodes CASSYFRTGGNYGYTF.

V usage is TRBV18 and J usage is TRBJ2-2, with TRBD1 matching over 9 bases. Trimming removed 2 bases from V and 6 bases from J; junction bases left unmatched: 13. The CDR3 runs 18 residues. Germline values: CDR1 KGHSH, CDR2 LQKENI. CDR3 region: CASSPKHPGDRVPGELFF. The CDR3 DNA follows: TGTGCCAGCTCACCAAAACACCCGGGGGACAGGGTCCCCGGGGAGCTGTTTTTT.

The chain has TRBV19 and TRBJ1-1, with 8 bases fitting TRBD1. CDR1 and CDR2 from the germline V gene are LNHDA and SQIVND (reference sequence). The CDR3 covers 16 residues. The V and J ends lost 3 bases and 0 bases, in that order; junction bases with no gene match: 6. The CDR3 region is CASSIKAGGLNTEAFF. Written as DNA, the CDR3 is TGTGCCAGTAGTATTAAGGCAGGGGGCCTGAACACTGAAGCTTTCTTT. The full variable domain, rest sourced from reference TRBV19 and TRBJ1-1, is DGGITQSPKYLFRKEGQNVTLSCEQNLNHDAMYWYRQDPGQGLRLIYYSQIVNDFQKGDIAEGYSVSREKKESFPLTVTSAQKNPTAFYLCASSIKAGGLNTEAFFGQGTRLTVV.

This clone was recorded a few times. The chain carries TRBV27 and TRBJ1-2; tentative D call: TRBD1 (5 bases). The ends were cut back, 0 bases at V and 8 bases at J, with 16 bases in the middle. CDR1 and CDR2 (germline): MNHEY, SMNVEV (reference sequence). This CDR3 contains 15 residues. The CDR3, as DNA: TGTGCCAGCAGTTTATCTGGGGGGTCTCTACGAGGCTACACCTTC. It yields the protein CASSLSGGSLRGYTF.

This chain links TRBV28 with TRBJ2-7; a possible D gene is TRBD2 (6 bases). Germline V gene sequence: CDR1 MDHEN, CDR2 SYDVKM. V was pared by 1 base and J by 1 base, with 11 bases between. The CDR3 is made up of 15 amino acids. The CDR3 nucleotides read TGTGCCAGCAGTTTATTAGGCGGGGCATCCTACGAGCAGTACTTC. Its translation is CASSLLGGASYEQYF.

The chain uses TRBV5-1 and TRBJ2-3; a possible D gene is TRBD2 (6 bases). Germline lookup yields CDR1 SGHRS and CDR2 YFSETQ. With 4 bases removed from V and 4 bases from J, the gap between germline ends came to 13 bases. The CDR3 length is 14 residues. The CDR3 DNA reads as TGCGCCAGCAGCGGGTTTCGGGGGTCAGATACGCAGTATTTT. Residues: CASSGFRGSDTQYF.

This chain uses TRBV5-1 with TRBJ2-3, with no clear D. This CDR3 contains 16 residues. Germline lookup yields CDR1 SGHRS and CDR2 YFSETQ. Trimming left V 4 bases short and J 1 base short, with 16 bases between. Written as DNA, the CDR3 is TGCGCCAGCAGCCCTGGGTTGGGCACCGGCACAGATACGCAGTATTTT. Encoded protein: CASSPGLGTGTDTQYF.

The chain has TRBV19 and TRBJ2-7; the D gene is possibly TRBD1 (5 bases). Germline loops: CDR1 LNHDA, CDR2 SQIVND (reference sequence). This CDR3 is 15 amino acids long. Trimming shortened V by 2 bases and J by 4 bases, and 15 bases separated the two germline ends. Written as DNA, the CDR3 is TGTGCCAGTAGTATAAGAGTGAAAGGGGAATACGAGCAGTACTTC. It translates to CASSIRVKGEYEQYF.

This chain connects TRBV6-1 to TRBJ2-7; D is possibly TRBD1 (5 bases). CDR1 and CDR2 (germline): MNHNS, SASEGT. This CDR3 is 14 amino acids long. With 2 bases removed from V and 2 bases from J, the gap between germline ends came to 10 bases. For the CDR3, the DNA is TGTGCCAGCAGTGAATGGGGCAGAGCCTACGAGCAGTACTTC. As protein: CASSEWGRAYEQYF.